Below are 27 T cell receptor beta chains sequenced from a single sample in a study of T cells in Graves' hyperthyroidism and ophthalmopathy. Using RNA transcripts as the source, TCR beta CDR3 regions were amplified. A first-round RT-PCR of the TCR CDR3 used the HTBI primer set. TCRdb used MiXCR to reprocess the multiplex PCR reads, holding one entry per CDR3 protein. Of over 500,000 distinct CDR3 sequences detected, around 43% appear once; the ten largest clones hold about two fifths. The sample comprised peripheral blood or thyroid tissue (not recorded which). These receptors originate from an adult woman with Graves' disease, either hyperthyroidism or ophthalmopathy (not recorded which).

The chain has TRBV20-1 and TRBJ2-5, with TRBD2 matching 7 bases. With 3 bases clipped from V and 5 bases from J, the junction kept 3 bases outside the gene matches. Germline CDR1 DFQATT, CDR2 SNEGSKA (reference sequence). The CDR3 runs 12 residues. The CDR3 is CSASTGGETQYF. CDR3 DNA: TGCAGTGCTAGCACCGGGGGGGAGACCCAGTACTTC.

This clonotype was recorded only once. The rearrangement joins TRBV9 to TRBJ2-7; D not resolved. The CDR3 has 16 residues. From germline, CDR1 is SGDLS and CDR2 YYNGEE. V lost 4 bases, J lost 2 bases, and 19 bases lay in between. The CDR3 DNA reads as TGTGCCAGCAGCATAGCTGATGGCGGATCCACCTACGAGCAGTACTTC. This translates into CASSIADGGSTYEQYF.

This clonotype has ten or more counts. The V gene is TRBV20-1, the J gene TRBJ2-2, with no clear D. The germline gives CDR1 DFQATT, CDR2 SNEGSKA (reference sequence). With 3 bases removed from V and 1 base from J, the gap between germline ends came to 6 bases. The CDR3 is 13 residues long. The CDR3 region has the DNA TGCAGTGCTAGGTACAGGAACACCGGGGAGCTGTTTTTT. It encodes CSARYRNTGELFF.

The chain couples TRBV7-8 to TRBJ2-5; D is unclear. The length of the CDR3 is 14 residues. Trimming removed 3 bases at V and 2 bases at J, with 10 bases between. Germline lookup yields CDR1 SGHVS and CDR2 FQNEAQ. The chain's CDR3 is CASSFGRQQETQYF. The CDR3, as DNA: TGTGCCAGCAGCTTCGGCAGACAACAAGAGACCCAGTACTTC. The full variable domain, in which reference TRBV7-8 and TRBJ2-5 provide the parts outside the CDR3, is GAGVSQSPRYKVAKRGQDVALRCDPISGHVSLFWYQQALGQGPEFLTYFQNEAQLDKSGLPSDRFFAERPEGSVSTLKIQRTQQEDSAVYLCASSFGRQQETQYFGPGTRLLVL.

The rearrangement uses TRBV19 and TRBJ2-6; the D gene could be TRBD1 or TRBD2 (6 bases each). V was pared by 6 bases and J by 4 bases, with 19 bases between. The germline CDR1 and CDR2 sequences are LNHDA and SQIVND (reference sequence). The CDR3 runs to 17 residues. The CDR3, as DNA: TGTGCCAGTAGACTCTCCTGGGGGGCCTTCGGGGCCAACGTCCTGACTTTC. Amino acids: CASRLSWGAFGANVLTF.

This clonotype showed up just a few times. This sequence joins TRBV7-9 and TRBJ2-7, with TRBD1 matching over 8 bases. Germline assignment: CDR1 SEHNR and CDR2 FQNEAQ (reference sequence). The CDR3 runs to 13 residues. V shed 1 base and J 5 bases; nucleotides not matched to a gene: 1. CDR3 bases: TGTGCCAGCAGCTTAGTCAGGGGGCACGAGCAGTACTTC. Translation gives CASSLVRGHEQYF.

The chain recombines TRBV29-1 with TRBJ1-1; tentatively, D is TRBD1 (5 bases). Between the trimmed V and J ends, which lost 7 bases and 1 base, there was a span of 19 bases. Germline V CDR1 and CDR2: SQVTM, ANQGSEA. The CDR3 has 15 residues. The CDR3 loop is CSADGSGSSNTEAFF. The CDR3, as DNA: TGCAGCGCTGATGGATCAGGGAGTTCGAACACTGAAGCTTTCTTT.

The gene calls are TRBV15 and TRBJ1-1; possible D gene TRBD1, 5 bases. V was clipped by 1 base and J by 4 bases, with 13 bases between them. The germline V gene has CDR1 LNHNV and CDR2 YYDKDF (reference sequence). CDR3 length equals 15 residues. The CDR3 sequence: CATSRGQMGVTEAFF. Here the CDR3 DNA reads TGTGCCACCAGCAGAGGACAGATGGGGGTCACTGAAGCTTTCTTT.

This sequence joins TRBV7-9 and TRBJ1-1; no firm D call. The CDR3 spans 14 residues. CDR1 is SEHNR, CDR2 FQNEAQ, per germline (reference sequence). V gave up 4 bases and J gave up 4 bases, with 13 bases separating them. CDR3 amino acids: CASSSHSWGTEAFF. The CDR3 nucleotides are TGTGCCAGCAGCTCCCACTCTTGGGGCACTGAAGCTTTCTTT. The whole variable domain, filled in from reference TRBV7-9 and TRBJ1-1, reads DTGVSQNPRHKITKRGQNVTFRCDPISEHNRLYWYRQTLGQGPEFLTYFQNEAQLEKSRLLSDRFSAERPKGSFSTLEIQRTEQGDSAMYLCASSSHSWGTEAFFGQGTRLTVV.

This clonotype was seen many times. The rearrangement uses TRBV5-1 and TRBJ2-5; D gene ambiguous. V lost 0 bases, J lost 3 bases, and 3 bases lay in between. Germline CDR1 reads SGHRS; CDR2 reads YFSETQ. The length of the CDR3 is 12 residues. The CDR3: CASSLEKETQYF. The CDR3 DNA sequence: TGCGCCAGCAGCTTGGAAAAAGAGACCCAGTACTTC.

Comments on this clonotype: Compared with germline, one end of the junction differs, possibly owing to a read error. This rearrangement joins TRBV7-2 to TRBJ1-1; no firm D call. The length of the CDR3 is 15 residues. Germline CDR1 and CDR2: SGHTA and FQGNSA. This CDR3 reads CASSIAQQRNTEAFF. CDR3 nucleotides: TGTGCCAGCAGCATAGCCCAACAGAGGAACACTGAAGCTTTCTTT.

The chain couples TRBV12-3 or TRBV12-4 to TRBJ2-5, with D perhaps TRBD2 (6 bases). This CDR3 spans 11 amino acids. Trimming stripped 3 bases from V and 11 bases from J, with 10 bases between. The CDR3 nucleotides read TGTGCCAGCAGTTTCGGGGGACTTCAGTACTTC. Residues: CASSFGGLQYF.

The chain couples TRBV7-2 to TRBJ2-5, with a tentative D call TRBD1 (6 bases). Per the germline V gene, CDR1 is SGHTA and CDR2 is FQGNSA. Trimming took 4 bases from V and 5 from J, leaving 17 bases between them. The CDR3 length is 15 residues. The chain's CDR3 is CASSSGTTQGETQYF. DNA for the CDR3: TGTGCCAGCAGCTCCGGGACAACACAAGGGGAGACCCAGTACTTC.

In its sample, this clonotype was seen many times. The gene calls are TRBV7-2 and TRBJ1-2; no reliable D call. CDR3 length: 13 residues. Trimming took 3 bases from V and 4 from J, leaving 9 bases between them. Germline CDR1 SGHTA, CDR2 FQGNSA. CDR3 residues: CASSLTTFYGYTF. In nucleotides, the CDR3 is TGTGCCAGCAGCTTGACTACTTTCTATGGCTACACCTTC.

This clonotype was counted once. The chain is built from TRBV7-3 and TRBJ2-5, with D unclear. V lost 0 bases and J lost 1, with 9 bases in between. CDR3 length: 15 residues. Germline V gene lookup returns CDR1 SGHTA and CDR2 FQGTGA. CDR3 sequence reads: CASSLTGQSQETQYF. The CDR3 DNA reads TGTGCCAGCAGCTTAACTGGGCAGAGCCAAGAGACCCAGTACTTC.

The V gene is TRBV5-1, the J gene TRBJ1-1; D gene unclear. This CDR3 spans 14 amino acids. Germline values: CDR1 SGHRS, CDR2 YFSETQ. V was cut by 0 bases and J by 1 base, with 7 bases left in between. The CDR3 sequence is CASSLDQSNTEAFF. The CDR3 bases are TGCGCCAGCAGCTTGGATCAATCGAACACTGAAGCTTTCTTT.

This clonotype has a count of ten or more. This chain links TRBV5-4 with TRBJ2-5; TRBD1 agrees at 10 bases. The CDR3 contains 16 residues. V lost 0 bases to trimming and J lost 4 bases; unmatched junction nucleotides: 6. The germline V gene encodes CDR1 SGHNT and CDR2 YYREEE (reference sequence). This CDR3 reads CASSLGQGAARETQYF. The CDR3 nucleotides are TGTGCCAGCAGCTTGGGACAGGGGGCTGCCCGAGAGACCCAGTACTTC.

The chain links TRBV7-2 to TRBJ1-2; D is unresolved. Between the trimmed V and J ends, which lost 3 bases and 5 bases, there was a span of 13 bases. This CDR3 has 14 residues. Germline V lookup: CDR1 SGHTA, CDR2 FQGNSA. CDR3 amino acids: CASSFFQTAYGYTF. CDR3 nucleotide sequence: TGTGCCAGCAGCTTTTTTCAGACCGCGTATGGCTACACCTTC. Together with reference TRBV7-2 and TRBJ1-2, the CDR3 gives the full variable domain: GAGVSQSPSNKVTEKGKDVELRCDPISGHTALYWYRQSLGQGLEFLIYFQGNSAPDKSGLPSDRFSAERTGGSVSTLTIQRTQQEDSAVYLCASSFFQTAYGYTFGSGTRLTVV.

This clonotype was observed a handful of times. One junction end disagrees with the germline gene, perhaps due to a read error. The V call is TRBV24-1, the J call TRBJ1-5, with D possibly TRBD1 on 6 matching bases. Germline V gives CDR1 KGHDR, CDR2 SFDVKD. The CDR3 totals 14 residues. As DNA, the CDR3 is TGTGCCAGCAGTGACCGAGGGGGGAGTCAGCCCCAGCATTTT. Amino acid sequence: CASSDRGGSQPQHF.

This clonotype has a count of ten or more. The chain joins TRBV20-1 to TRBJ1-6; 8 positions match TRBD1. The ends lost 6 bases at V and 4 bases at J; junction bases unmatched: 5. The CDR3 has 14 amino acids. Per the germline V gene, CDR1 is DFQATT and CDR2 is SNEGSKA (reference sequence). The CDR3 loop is CSARGQVYNSPLHF. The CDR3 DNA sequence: TGCAGTGCCAGGGGACAGGTTTATAATTCACCCCTCCACTTT.

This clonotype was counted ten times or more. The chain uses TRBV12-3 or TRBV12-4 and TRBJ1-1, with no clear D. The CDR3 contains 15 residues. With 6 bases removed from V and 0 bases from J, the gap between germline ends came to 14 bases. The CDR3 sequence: CASRNSRIMNTEAFF. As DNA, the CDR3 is TGTGCCAGCAGGAATAGCAGGATCATGAACACTGAAGCTTTCTTT.

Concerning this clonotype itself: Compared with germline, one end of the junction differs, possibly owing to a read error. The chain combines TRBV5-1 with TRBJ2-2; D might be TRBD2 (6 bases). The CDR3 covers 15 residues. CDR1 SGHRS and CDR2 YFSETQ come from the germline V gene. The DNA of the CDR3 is TGCGCCAGTAGCGAGGGACGCTCGAACACCGGGGGGCTGTTTTTT. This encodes CASSEGRSNTGGLFF.

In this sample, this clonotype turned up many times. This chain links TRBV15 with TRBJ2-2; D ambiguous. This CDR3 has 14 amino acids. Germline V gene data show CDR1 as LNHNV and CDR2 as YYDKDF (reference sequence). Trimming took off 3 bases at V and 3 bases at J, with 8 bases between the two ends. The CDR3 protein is CATSSGQDTGELFF. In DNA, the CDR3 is TGTGCCACCAGCAGTGGCCAGGACACCGGGGAGCTGTTTTTT. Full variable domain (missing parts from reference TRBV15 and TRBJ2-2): DAMVIQNPRYQVTQFGKPVTLSCSQTLNHNVMYWYQQKSSQAPKLLFHYYDKDFNNEADTPDNFQSRRPNTSFCFLDIRSPGLGDTAMYLCATSSGQDTGELFFGEGSRLTVL.

CDR3 loop: CASSQGGTGSSPLHF. As DNA, the CDR3 is TGCGCCAGCAGCCAAGGAGGGACAGGGAGTTCACCCCTCCACTTT. The gene calls are TRBV10-1 and TRBJ1-6, with 9 bases lining up with TRBD1. Germline V gene lookup returns CDR1 WNHNN and CDR2 SYGVQD (reference sequence). The CDR3 is 15 residues long. The J segment lost 9 bases and the V segment lost 6 bases, leaving 9 bases of the junction unmatched.

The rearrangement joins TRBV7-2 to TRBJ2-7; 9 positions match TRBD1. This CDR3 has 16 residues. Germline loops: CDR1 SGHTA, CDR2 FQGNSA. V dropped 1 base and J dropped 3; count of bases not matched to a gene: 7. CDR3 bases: TGTGCCAGCAGCTTAGGTTTTGGACAGGGGATCTACGAGCAGTACTTC. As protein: CASSLGFGQGIYEQYF. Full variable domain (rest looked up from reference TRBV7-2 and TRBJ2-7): GAGVSQSPSNKVTEKGKDVELRCDPISGHTALYWYRQSLGQGLEFLIYFQGNSAPDKSGLPSDRFSAERTGGSVSTLTIQRTQQEDSAVYLCASSLGFGQGIYEQYFGPGTRLTVT.

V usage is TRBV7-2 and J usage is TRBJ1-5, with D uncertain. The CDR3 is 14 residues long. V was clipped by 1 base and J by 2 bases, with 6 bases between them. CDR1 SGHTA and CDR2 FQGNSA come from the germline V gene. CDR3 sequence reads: CASSLEPGNQPQHF. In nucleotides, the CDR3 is TGTGCCAGCAGCTTAGAGCCTGGCAATCAGCCCCAGCATTTT.

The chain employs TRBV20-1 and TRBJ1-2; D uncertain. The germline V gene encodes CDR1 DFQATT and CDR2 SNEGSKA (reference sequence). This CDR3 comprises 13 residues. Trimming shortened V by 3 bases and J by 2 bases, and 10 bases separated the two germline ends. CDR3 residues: CSASQRVNYGYTF. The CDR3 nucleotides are TGCAGTGCTAGTCAAAGGGTAAACTATGGCTACACCTTC.